Below are 30 T cell receptor beta chains sequenced from a single sample in a study of cytomegalovirus exposure and HLA in healthy donors. TCRdb keeps only in-frame clones here, not all; method: immunoSEQ multiplex PCR. The repertoire has 100,000 to 150,000 clones, 75% to 90% of them found once; the top ten carry approximately 2%. Sequenced input: PBMCs. All receptors come from a woman between 18 and 29 years old in good health and CMV-seronegative.

This chain joins TRBV11-2 and TRBJ1-4; weak D call: TRBD1 (5 bases). V shed 5 bases and J shed 2 bases, with 15 bases lying between them. The V gene's germline CDR1 is SGHAT and CDR2 FQNNGV. The CDR3 has 16 amino acids. The CDR3: CASSGGIGITNEKLFF. CDR3 sequence (DNA): TGTGCCAGCAGCGGGGGGATAGGTATCACTAATGAAAAACTGTTTTTT.

The chain carries TRBV7-9 and TRBJ2-7, with D maybe TRBD1 (6 bases). CDR3 length equals 15 residues. In germline, CDR1 is SEHNR, CDR2 FQNEAQ (reference sequence). Trimming took 7 bases from V and 3 from J, leaving 19 bases between them. The CDR3 region is CASTPSRDKDYEQYF. The CDR3 nucleotides are TGTGCCAGCACCCCGTCCCGGGACAAGGACTACGAGCAGTACTTC.

The chain recombines TRBV28 with TRBJ2-1; 13 bases agree with TRBD2. Germline CDR1 and CDR2: MDHEN and SYDVKM. V lost 5 bases, J lost 8 bases, and 9 bases stayed unmatched. This CDR3 has 16 amino acids. As DNA, the CDR3 is TGTGCCAGCAGTGGCGGGACTAGCGGGACATGGGATGAGCAGTTCTTC. It specifies CASSGGTSGTWDEQFF.

This chain uses TRBV7-9 with TRBJ2-1, with 8 bases lining up with TRBD2. V was pared by 3 bases and J by 7 bases, with 8 bases of the junction left unmatched. The CDR3 sequence is 15 residues long. The germline V gene has CDR1 SEHNR and CDR2 FQNEAQ (reference sequence). CDR3 sequence (DNA): TGTGCCAGCAGCTTCGGGGGGGCCGGGTTAAATGAGCAGTTCTTC. This codes for CASSFGGAGLNEQFF.

V usage is TRBV7-9 and J usage is TRBJ2-5; perhaps TRBD1 as D (6 bases). V was trimmed by 1 base and J by 2 bases, leaving 14 bases between them. CDR3 length equals 16 residues. CDR1 is SEHNR and CDR2 is FQNEAQ in the germline V gene (reference sequence). CDR3 bases: TGTGCCAGCAGCTTAGGGGTACAGGGATCGCAAGAGACCCAGTACTTC. Residues: CASSLGVQGSQETQYF.

V and J are TRBV11-3 and TRBJ2-1, with a tentative D call TRBD2 (5 bases). Per the germline V gene, CDR1 is SGHNT and CDR2 is YENEEA. The CDR3 covers 15 residues. V was shortened by 0 bases and J by 5 bases, with 11 bases between the two germline ends. The CDR3 sequence: CASSLDHLGDNEQFF. In nucleotides, the CDR3 is TGTGCCAGCAGCTTAGATCACCTCGGGGACAATGAGCAGTTCTTC.

This chain connects TRBV18 to TRBJ2-5; D perhaps matches TRBD1 (6 bases). Germline V lookup: CDR1 KGHSH, CDR2 LQKENI. This CDR3 region has 13 residues. With 3 bases removed from V and 2 bases from J, the gap between germline ends came to 7 bases. In DNA, the CDR3 is TGTGCCAGCTCACCGGGACAACAAGAGACCCAGTACTTC. Its translation: CASSPGQQETQYF.

This clone was counted once. This chain connects TRBV27 to TRBJ2-7; D is possibly TRBD2 (6 bases). CDR1 MNHEY and CDR2 SMNVEV come from the germline V gene (reference sequence). V lost 5 bases, J lost 2 bases, and 13 bases lay in between. CDR3 length: 14 amino acids. As DNA, the CDR3 is TGTGCCAGCAGTGGAAGGGACTCACCCTACGAGCAGTACTTC. This sequence encodes CASSGRDSPYEQYF.

J is TRBJ2-1 and V is TRBV7-9, with 14 bases that match TRBD2. The CDR3 is 17 amino acids. The V and J ends lost 3 bases and 5 bases, in that order; junction bases with no gene match: 6. In germline, CDR1 is SEHNR, CDR2 FQNEAQ (reference sequence). Here the CDR3 reads CASSFPLGLAGDNEQFF. The CDR3 DNA reads TGTGCCAGCAGCTTTCCACTGGGACTAGCGGGGGACAATGAGCAGTTCTTC.

Turning to this clone: Germline is not matched at one junction end, which may reflect a read error. V gene TRBV9 combines with J gene TRBJ2-7; D unresolved. The CDR3 loop spans 15 amino acids. Germline loops: CDR1 SGDLS, CDR2 YYNGEE. The CDR3 DNA is TGTGCCAGCAGCCCGGTTTGGGCCGCCTCCGACGAGCAGTACTTC. This gives the protein CASSPVWAASDEQYF.

This clone was recorded a few times. The V and J genes are TRBV10-1 and TRBJ1-1; the D is unclear. V was pared by 0 bases and J by 10 bases, with 15 bases between. The CDR3 has 14 residues. Germline V gene sequence: CDR1 WNHNN, CDR2 SYGVQD (reference sequence). In nucleotides, the CDR3 is TGCGCCAGCAGTGAGTCTAAGGACTCGAGCCCAGCTTTCTTT. This translates into CASSESKDSSPAFF.

This clone was counted once. The chain links TRBV28 to TRBJ2-7, with D perhaps matching TRBD1 (8 bases). The V gene's germline CDR1 is MDHEN and CDR2 SYDVKM. Trimming took 6 bases from V and 3 from J, leaving 18 bases between them. This CDR3 is 15 amino acids long. DNA of the CDR3: TGTGCCAGCAGCCCCACAGGGGGGGTCCTCTACGAGCAGTACTTC. This gives the protein CASSPTGGVLYEQYF.

The CDR3 nucleotides are TGTGCCAGCAGCAAAGAAGGGACTACGGGCTCCTACGAGCAGTACTTC. This codes for CASSKEGTTGSYEQYF. The V gene is TRBV21-1, the J gene TRBJ2-7; TRBD2 is taken as the D call from the table, unchecked against the DNA. TRBV21-1 corresponds to a pseudogene. This CDR3 is 16 amino acids long.

This chain connects TRBV6-6 to TRBJ2-2; maybe TRBD2 (5 bases). Germline CDR1 MNHNY, CDR2 SVGAGI (reference sequence). The CDR3 is 14 residues long. V gave up 4 bases and J gave up 5 bases, with 11 bases separating them. This CDR3 reads CASSWARGTGELFF. DNA of the CDR3: TGTGCCAGCAGTTGGGCTAGAGGGACCGGGGAGCTGTTTTTT.

CDR3 DNA sequence: TGTGCCAGCAGTTTACGTGGGGAGTATGGCTACACCTTC. Its protein is CASSLRGEYGYTF. This chain uses TRBV27 with TRBJ1-2; D call uncertain. The ends were cut back, 2 bases at V and 5 bases at J, with 9 bases in the middle. The germline V gene encodes CDR1 MNHEY and CDR2 SMNVEV (reference sequence). The CDR3 runs 13 residues.

The J gene is TRBJ2-1, the V gene TRBV2; D gene unclear. This CDR3 spans 13 amino acids. The V and J ends lost 1 base and 9 bases respectively, with 10 bases between them. Looked up from germline, CDR1 is SNHLY and CDR2 is FYNNEI. CDR3 sequence (DNA): TGTGCCAGCAGTGAAGAAGTCGGTCGTGAGCAGTTCTTC. It encodes CASSEEVGREQFF.

The chain joins TRBV11-3 to TRBJ2-1, with 13 bases lining up with TRBD2. J was trimmed by 4 bases and V by 5 bases; bases with no gene match: 8. The CDR3 length is 17 residues. From germline, CDR1 is SGHNT and CDR2 YENEEA. This CDR3 reads CASSPRLAGGQYNEQFF. The CDR3 DNA follows: TGTGCCAGCAGCCCGAGACTAGCGGGAGGACAATACAATGAGCAGTTCTTC.

The chain carries TRBV13 and TRBJ1-1; TRBD1 might be the D (6 bases). Trimming pared 5 bases from V and 5 bases from J, leaving 15 bases between. Looked up from germline, CDR1 is PRHDT and CDR2 is FYEKMQ (reference sequence). The CDR3 totals 14 residues. The CDR3 is CASSARTEGTEAFF. As DNA, the CDR3 is TGTGCCAGCAGCGCCCGGACAGAGGGTACTGAAGCTTTCTTT.

This clone is termed medium-sized. In DNA form, the CDR3 reads TGTGCCAGCAGTGAATTGGGAGGCGGCGCAGATACGCAGTATTTT. Protein: CASSELGGGADTQYF. V and J are TRBV6-4 and TRBJ2-3; a weak D match, TRBD2 (6 bases). CDR3 length equals 15 residues. CDR1 is MRHNA, CDR2 SNTAGT, per germline. The V and J ends lost 3 bases and 4 bases respectively, with 14 bases between them.

V and J are TRBV4-1 and TRBJ1-4, with 11 bases matching TRBD1. CDR1 is MGHRA and CDR2 is YSYEKL in the germline V gene. This CDR3 region has 16 residues. The V and J ends lost 4 bases and 7 bases, in that order; junction bases with no gene match: 8. The CDR3 nucleotides are TGCGCCAGCAGCCGAGGACAGGGGGCGGTGGGTGAAAAACTGTTTTTT. Translating gives CASSRGQGAVGEKLFF.

V gene TRBV6-1 combines with J gene TRBJ2-3; D not resolved. Germline CDR1 reads MNHNS; CDR2 reads SASEGT. Deletions cut 8 bases from V and 6 bases from J, with 9 bases between. The length of the CDR3 is 11 residues. The CDR3 DNA follows: TGTGCCAGCGATGCGGCGGATACGCAGTATTTT. Translated, it gives CASDAADTQYF.

V gene TRBV7-8 combines with J gene TRBJ1-3; D is possibly TRBD1 (5 bases). The CDR3 sequence is 16 residues long. Trimming took off 7 bases at V and 0 bases at J, with 16 bases between the two ends. CDR1 and CDR2 (germline): SGHVS, FQNEAQ. In DNA form, the CDR3 reads TGTGCCAGCATCCAGGGAGGCCGCAACTCTGGAAACACCATATATTTT. Amino acids: CASIQGGRNSGNTIYF. The complete variable domain, with remaining parts taken from reference TRBV7-8 and TRBJ1-3, reads GAGVSQSPRYKVAKRGQDVALRCDPISGHVSLFWYQQALGQGPEFLTYFQNEAQLDKSGLPSDRFFAERPEGSVSTLKIQRTQQEDSAVYLCASIQGGRNSGNTIYFGEGSWLTVV.

This sequence joins TRBV23-1 and TRBJ2-3, with 7 bases lining up with TRBD1. TRBV23-1 is an ORF for which the function is uncertain. The CDR3 consists of 15 residues. After removal of 8 bases from V and 0 bases from J, the junction contained 8 bases not matched to a gene. CDR3 DNA: TGCGCCAGCGCCGACAGGGTACCTAGCACAGATACGCAGTATTTT. It encodes CASADRVPSTDTQYF.

V gene TRBV2 combines with J gene TRBJ2-3, with D possibly TRBD2 on 6 matching bases. V lost 4 bases and J 0 bases, leaving 11 bases between the germline ends. Germline-derived CDR1 and CDR2 are SNHLY and FYNNEI. The CDR3 extends over 15 amino acids. CDR3 in amino acids: CASSVRRASTDTQYF. For the CDR3, the DNA is TGTGCCAGCAGTGTCCGGAGGGCCAGCACAGATACGCAGTATTTT.

The chain combines TRBV6-1 with TRBJ2-1; possible D gene TRBD2, 6 bases. The V end was cut by 5 bases, the J end by 3 bases, with 14 bases between. Germline CDR1 MNHNS, CDR2 SASEGT. This CDR3 contains 15 residues. The DNA for the CDR3 is TGTGCCAGCAGTCCGAGGCTAGCGAACTACAATGAGCAGTTCTTC. Amino acid sequence: CASSPRLANYNEQFF.

V and J are TRBV27 and TRBJ2-5; the D gene is possibly TRBD2 (6 bases). Germline lookup yields CDR1 MNHEY and CDR2 SMNVEV (reference sequence). With 4 bases removed from V and 7 bases from J, the gap between germline ends came to 22 bases. There are 16 residues in the CDR3. The CDR3 sequence: CASSSEGGTGGGTQYF. The CDR3, as DNA: TGTGCCAGCAGTTCCGAAGGCGGCACCGGGGGTGGGACCCAGTACTTC.

The chain recombines TRBV5-1 with TRBJ2-3; 12 positions agree with TRBD2. Germline-derived CDR1 and CDR2 are SGHRS and YFSETQ. Germline trimming cut 7 bases from V and 2 bases from J; bases unmatched to any gene: 11. The CDR3 is 17 residues long. In DNA form, the CDR3 reads TGCGCCAGCTCACAGAGTTCTAGCGGGGGGGCCACAGATACGCAGTATTTT. Residues: CASSQSSSGGATDTQYF.

The rearrangement links TRBV19 to TRBJ1-5, with D possibly TRBD1 on 5 matching bases. The CDR3 has 15 residues. The V gene lost 6 bases and the J gene lost 4 bases, with 16 bases spanning the gap. Germline CDR1 and CDR2: LNHDA and SQIVND (reference sequence). CDR3 DNA: TGTGCCAGTAGAACGGGAGGCAGGGTTAATCAGCCCCAGCATTTT. Its protein is CASRTGGRVNQPQHF.

The chain employs TRBV4-1 and TRBJ1-2; 12 nucleotides match TRBD1. The J segment lost 5 bases and the V segment lost 4 bases, leaving 8 bases of the junction unmatched. This CDR3 is built from 16 residues. The germline V gene has CDR1 MGHRA and CDR2 YSYEKL. CDR3 in amino acids: CASSRGGTGGLYGYTF. DNA for the CDR3: TGCGCCAGCAGCCGTGGAGGGACAGGGGGCTTGTATGGCTACACCTTC.

The rearrangement uses TRBV29-1 and TRBJ2-2; D might be TRBD2 (7 bases). The CDR3 consists of 12 residues. V was shortened by 4 bases and J by 6 bases, with 9 bases between the two germline ends. In germline, CDR1 is SQVTM, CDR2 ANQGSEA. In DNA form, the CDR3 reads TGCAGCGTTGGGGGGGGCCCCGGGGAGCTGTTTTTT. This codes for CSVGGGPGELFF.